This T cell receptor (beta chain) is from a study of identical twins. This clonotype showed up many times. Its target is unknown. With V trimmed by 0 bases and J by 4 bases, 0 bases remained unmatched. The CDR3 is made up of 14 amino acids. Germline loops: CDR1 SGHKS, CDR2 YYEKEE (reference sequence). A universal primer site was created by template switching, with the cDNA bearing unique molecular identifiers. TCRdb called the 5' RACE reads again in MiXCR, with one record for every CDR3 protein. Here the sample spans 250,000 or so distinct CDR3 sequences, roughly 7% being singletons. Study outcomes and limitations: Reduced insertions were recorded for abundant cord blood beta clonotypes, with no such pattern in memory repertoires.

This same sample was also taken into another study, of yellow fever vaccine responses in identical twins.

The rearrangement joins TRBV5-5 to TRBJ2-5; 10 positions match TRBD2. This receptor was identified in a woman under 30 in good health. What was sequenced was memory (CD45RO+) T cells sorted from blood. CDR3 DNA: TGTGCCAGCAGCTTGGGACTAGCGGGAGAGACCCAGTACTTC. This encodes CASSLGLAGETQYF.